This TCR beta chain derives from a study of blood T cell repertoires in COVID-19 (dated by TCRdb to 2020 to 2022). About the investigation overall: Collaborator samples came from the United States, Italy and Spain and covered acute and convalescent phases of COVID-19. The dataset comprised deeply sampled blood TCRbeta repertoires from subjects exposed to, actively infected with, or recovered from COVID-19. Where HLA class I and class II types were available, the types were taken from metadata supplied by the sample provider, not from assay-based typing. Samples came from the ongoing ImmuneRACE study (first 160 participants) plus 1,254 subjects from 6 global collaborators. The prospective study material was composed of cDNA or gDNA derived from T cells, B-cell-depleted T cells, or PBMCs. The repertoires were released in a freely available public database meant as a resource for research on the immune response to SARS-CoV-2. Sample metadata almost always included a de-identified subject ID, COVID-19 status, age in years and sex.

For this clone: Its antigen is still unknown. No base-level quality is on record; no much larger clone is a single base apart.

General conclusions and limits of the study: How much clinical and demographic metadata was included differed by source and by participant, and the metadata was provided uncurated.

Another Seattle source contributed samples from volunteer blood donors who had recovered from COVID-19. Collaborating institutions collected whole blood in K2EDTA tubes following their own protocols. Collaborator samples were shipped for TCRbeta analysis as frozen whole blood, isolated PBMCs, or DNA extracted from either sample type. TCRbeta CDR3 regions were amplified from genomic DNA using the immunoSEQ Assay, a bias-controlled multiplex PCR. The original methods were these. Nucleated cell counts per sample were estimated from amplification of reference gene primers within the assay. Sequence reads were collapsed and filtered to measure the absolute abundance of every unique TCRbeta CDR3 rearrangement. For each sample, productive Simpson clonality was calculated by taking the square root of Simpson's diversity index across productive rearrangements. As stored in TCRdb, this immuneACCESS dataset retains in-frame rearrangements with V and J assigned. A fraction of the clones does not appear; measured against another copy, unresolved V genes explain less than half of the discrepancy, and the remainder lacks a known reason. V, J and clone size were drawn from that table, and D and trimming were deduced from the DNA. A total of about 340,000 clones appear in this sample, around 90% of them only once. Jointly, the top ten make up roughly 3.4% of the sample.

Sequencing was done on a sample of peripheral blood. This TCR was sampled from a woman under 30 who had recovered from COVID-19.

CDR3 loop: CASSLGGRAINEQFF. The DNA sequence is given as TGTGCCAGCAGCTTAGGCGGGAGGGCCATCAATGAGCAGTTCTTC. In this chain, TRBV7-9 is recombined with TRBJ2-1; TRBD2 agrees with 9 junctional bases. Per the germline V gene (reference sequence), SEHNR is the CDR1 and FQNEAQ is the CDR2. The CDR3 spans 15 residues, from the cysteine through the phenylalanine. Only CDR3 DNA remains: 45 bases, in frame from the first base. V and J are trimmed by 1 base and 6 bases, and the gene matches miss 4 bases of the junction.